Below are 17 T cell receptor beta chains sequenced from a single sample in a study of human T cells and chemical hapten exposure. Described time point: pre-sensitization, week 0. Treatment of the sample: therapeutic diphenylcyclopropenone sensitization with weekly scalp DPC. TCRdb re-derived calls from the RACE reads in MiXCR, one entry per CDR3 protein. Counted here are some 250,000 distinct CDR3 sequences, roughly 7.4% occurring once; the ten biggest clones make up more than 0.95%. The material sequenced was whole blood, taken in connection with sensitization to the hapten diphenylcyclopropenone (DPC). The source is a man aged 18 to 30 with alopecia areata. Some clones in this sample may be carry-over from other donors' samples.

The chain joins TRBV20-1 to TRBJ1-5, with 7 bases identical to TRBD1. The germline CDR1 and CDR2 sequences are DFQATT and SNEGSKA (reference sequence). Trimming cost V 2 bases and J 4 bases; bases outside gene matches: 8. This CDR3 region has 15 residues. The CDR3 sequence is CSARSPTGKNQPQHF. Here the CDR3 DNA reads TGCAGTGCTAGAAGTCCGACAGGGAAAAATCAGCCCCAGCATTTT.

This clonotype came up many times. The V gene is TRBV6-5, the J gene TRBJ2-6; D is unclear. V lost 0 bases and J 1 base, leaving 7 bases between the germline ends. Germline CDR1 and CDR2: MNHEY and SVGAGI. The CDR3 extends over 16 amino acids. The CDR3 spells CASSYSSRSGANVLTF. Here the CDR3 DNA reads TGTGCCAGCAGTTACTCGAGCAGGTCTGGGGCCAACGTCCTGACTTTC.

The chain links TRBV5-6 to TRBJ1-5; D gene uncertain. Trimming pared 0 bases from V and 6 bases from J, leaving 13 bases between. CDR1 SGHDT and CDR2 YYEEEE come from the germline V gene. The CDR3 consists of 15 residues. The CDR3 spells CASSLAGLGRQPQHF. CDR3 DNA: TGTGCCAGCAGCTTGGCCGGCCTCGGGCGTCAGCCCCAGCATTTT.

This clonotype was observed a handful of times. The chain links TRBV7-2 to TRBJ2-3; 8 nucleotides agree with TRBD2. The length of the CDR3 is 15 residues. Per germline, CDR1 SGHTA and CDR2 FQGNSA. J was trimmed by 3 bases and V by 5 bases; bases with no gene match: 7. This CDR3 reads CASSHTSGNTDTQYF. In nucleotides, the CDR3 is TGTGCCAGCAGCCACACTAGCGGAAATACAGATACGCAGTATTTT.

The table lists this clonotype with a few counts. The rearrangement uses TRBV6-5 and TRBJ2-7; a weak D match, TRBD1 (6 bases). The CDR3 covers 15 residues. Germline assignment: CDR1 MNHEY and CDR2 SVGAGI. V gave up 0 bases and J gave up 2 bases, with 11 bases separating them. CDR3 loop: CASSYSLQGPYEQYF. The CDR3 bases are TGTGCCAGCAGTTACTCTCTACAGGGTCCCTACGAGCAGTACTTC.

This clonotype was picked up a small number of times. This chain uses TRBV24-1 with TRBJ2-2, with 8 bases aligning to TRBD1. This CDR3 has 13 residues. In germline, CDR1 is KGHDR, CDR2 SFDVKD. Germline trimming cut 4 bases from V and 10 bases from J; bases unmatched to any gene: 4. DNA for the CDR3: TGTGCCACCAGTGACAGGGGGCGAAAGGAGCTGTTTTTT. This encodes CATSDRGRKELFF.

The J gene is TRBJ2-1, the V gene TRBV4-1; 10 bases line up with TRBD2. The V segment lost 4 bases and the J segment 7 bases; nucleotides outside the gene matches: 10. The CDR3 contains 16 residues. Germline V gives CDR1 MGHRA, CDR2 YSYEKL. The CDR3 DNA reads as TGCGCCAGCAGCCCGACGCGTAGCGGGGGGTCGAATGAGCAGTTCTTC. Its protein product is CASSPTRSGGSNEQFF.

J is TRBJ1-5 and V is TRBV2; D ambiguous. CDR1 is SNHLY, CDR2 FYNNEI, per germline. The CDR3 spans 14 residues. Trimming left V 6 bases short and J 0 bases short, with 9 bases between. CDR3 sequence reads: CASSPTFSNQPQHF. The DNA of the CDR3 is TGTGCCAGCAGCCCGACATTTAGCAATCAGCCCCAGCATTTT.

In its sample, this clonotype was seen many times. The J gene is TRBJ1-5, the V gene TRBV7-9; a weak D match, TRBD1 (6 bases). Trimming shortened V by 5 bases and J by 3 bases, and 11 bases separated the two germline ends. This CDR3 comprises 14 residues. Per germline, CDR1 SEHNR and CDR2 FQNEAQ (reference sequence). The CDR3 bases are TGTGCCAGCAGCGTGGACAGCCACAATCAGCCCCAGCATTTT. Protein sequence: CASSVDSHNQPQHF.

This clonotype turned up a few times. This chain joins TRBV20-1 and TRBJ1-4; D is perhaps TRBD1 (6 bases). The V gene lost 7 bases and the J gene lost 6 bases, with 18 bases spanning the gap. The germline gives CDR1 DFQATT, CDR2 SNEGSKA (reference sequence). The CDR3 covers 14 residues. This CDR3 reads CSGAPRGLHEKLFF. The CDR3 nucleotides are TGCAGTGGAGCCCCCAGGGGCCTGCATGAAAAACTGTTTTTT.

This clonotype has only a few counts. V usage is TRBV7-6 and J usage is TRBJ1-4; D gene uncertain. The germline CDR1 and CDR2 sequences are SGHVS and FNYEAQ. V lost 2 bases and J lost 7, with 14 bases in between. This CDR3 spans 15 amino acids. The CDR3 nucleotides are TGTGCCAGCAGCTTAAATCTGGGAGCGGCTGAAAAACTGTTTTTT. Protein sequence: CASSLNLGAAEKLFF.

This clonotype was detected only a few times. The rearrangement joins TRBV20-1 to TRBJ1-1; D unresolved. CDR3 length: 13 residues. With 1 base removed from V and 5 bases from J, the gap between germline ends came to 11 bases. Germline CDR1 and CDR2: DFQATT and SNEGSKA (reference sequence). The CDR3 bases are TGCAGTGCTAGAGGTTGGGGTGGGACTGAAGCTTTCTTT. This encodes CSARGWGGTEAFF.

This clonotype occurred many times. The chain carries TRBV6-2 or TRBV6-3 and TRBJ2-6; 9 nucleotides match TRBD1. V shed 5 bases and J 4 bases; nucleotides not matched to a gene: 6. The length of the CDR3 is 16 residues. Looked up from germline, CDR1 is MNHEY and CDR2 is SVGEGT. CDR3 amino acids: CASSIQGASGANVLTF. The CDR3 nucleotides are TGTGCCAGCAGTATACAGGGGGCATCAGGGGCCAACGTCCTGACTTTC.

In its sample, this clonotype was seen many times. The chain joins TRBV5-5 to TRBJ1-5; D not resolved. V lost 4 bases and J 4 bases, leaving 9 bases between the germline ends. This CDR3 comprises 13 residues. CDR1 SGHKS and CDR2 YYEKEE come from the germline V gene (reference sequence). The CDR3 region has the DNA TGTGCCAGCAGCCCCGGGGATAATCAGCCCCAGCATTTT. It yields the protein CASSPGDNQPQHF.

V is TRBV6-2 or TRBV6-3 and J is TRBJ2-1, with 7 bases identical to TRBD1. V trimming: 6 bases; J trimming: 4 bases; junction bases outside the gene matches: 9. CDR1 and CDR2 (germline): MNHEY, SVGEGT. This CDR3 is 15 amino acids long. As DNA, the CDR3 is TGTGCCAGCAGGCCCGGGACAGTAGGATACAATGAGCAGTTCTTC. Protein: CASRPGTVGYNEQFF.

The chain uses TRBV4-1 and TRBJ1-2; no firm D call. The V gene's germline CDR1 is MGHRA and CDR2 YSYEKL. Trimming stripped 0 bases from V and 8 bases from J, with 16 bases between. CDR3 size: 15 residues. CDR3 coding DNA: TGCGCCAGCAGCCAAGAGGTCAGATTACTAAGCGGCTACACCTTC. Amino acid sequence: CASSQEVRLLSGYTF.

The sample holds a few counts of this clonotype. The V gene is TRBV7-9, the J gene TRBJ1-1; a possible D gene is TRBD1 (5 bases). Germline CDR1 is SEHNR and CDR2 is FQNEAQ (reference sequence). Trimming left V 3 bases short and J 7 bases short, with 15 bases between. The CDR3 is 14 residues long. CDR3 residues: CASSFETTDLEAFF. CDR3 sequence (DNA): TGTGCCAGCAGCTTTGAAACGACAGATCTTGAAGCTTTCTTT.